This record concerns one TCR beta chain sequence. As yet, its antigen is unknown. Clones were read by immunoSEQ multiplex PCR, and TCRdb kept only the in-frame ones, dropping some. The sample contains about 550,000 clones, about 95% of which appear only once. The length of the CDR3 is 14 residues. The germline V gene has CDR1 GTSNPN and CDR2 SVGIG (reference sequence). The ends lost 8 bases at V and 7 bases at J; junction bases unmatched: 10. This sample was included in a study of shared clonotypes between healthy human individuals. Study-wide results and caveats: Clonotype sharing among donors, it was expected, would be affected by sequencing depth. Approximately 4.6% of naive CD4 clonotypes were shared across a handful of donors. Blood alone was sampled, and tissue repertoires likely differ.

CD8 cells classed as naive were CD45RO-negative and positively selected for CCR7, excluding terminally differentiated effector memory CD45RA+ cells. Adults of Caucasian background living in Nashville, Tennessee made up all donors. V and J are TRBV30 and TRBJ2-1; 11 bases align to TRBD2. Sequenced sample: naive CD8+ T cells sorted from blood. The source of this sequence is a woman under 40 in good health. CDR3 loop: CAARYTSGRNEQFF. The DNA for the CDR3 is TGTGCCGCCCGTTACACTAGCGGGAGAAATGAGCAGTTCTTC.